This paragraph covers one TCR beta chain sequence. Its specificity is not known. PCR was performed using 60 Vbeta and 13 Jbeta primers. Data came from immunoSEQ multiplex PCR; TCRdb stores just in-frame clones and leaves some out. This table holds about 140,000 clones. This record belongs to a study of cytomegalovirus exposure and HLA in healthy donors. Study-wide findings and caveats: For cytomegalovirus status, the classifier reportedly gave diagnoses with high specificity and sensitivity.

The CDR3 consists of 13 residues. Per germline, CDR1 LNHDA and CDR2 SQIVND (reference sequence). The V gene lost 8 bases and the J gene lost 4 bases, with 15 bases spanning the gap. Source material: PBMCs. The genes are TRBV19 and TRBJ2-7; weak D call: TRBD2 (6 bases). This receptor was taken from a man aged 35 to 55 in good health and CMV-seronegative. As DNA, the CDR3 is TGTGCCAGTCGGGGGAATTTTGGATACGAGCAGTACTTC. Protein product: CASRGNFGYEQYF.